This T cell receptor beta chain comes out of a study of T cells in Graves' hyperthyroidism and ophthalmopathy. Study context: The blood sample was taken at first diagnosis, before treatment began. Overall study results and limits: A model built on 13 V-J features separated ophthalmopathy from stable hyperthyroidism.

CDR1 and CDR2 (germline): LGHNA, YNFKEQ. The CDR3 is made up of 16 amino acids. V shed 3 bases and J shed 0 bases, with 9 bases lying between them. There were TCR beta CDR3 regions amplified from RNA transcripts. A first-round RT-PCR of the TCR CDR3 used the HTBI primer set. TCRdb re-called the multiplex PCR reads through MiXCR, storing one row per CDR3 protein. The sample has 300,000 to 450,000 distinct CDR3 sequences, more than 15% seen once. These patients, aged 18 to 65, had recently diagnosed hyperthyroidism lasting under 2 months. Fresh peripheral blood, 10 ml, yielded the PBMCs. On this clonotype: Its antigen is unidentified.

Sequencing input: blood. The receptor comes from a woman between 18 and 29 years old with Graves' hyperthyroidism that later progressed to Graves' ophthalmopathy. V is TRBV4-2 and J is TRBJ2-6; D gene unclear. CDR3 in DNA: TGTGCCAGCAGCCAGGCGCAGTTCTCTGGGGCCAACGTCCTGACTTTC. It yields the protein CASSQAQFSGANVLTF.